A single sample gave rise to the 11 T cell receptor beta chains below, sequenced in a study of cytomegalovirus exposure and HLA in healthy donors. With 60 Vbeta and 13 Jbeta primers, the PCR was carried out. Only in-frame clones appear in the TCRdb table, and some are missing; sequencing was by immunoSEQ multiplex PCR. The table records about 150,000 clones, about 71% of them present only once. The sequenced material came from PBMCs. The receptors originated from a woman in her sixties or seventies in good health and CMV-seropositive.

CDR3 amino acids: CASSPDRANYEQYF. The CDR3 bases are TGTGCCAGCAGCCCGGACAGGGCGAACTACGAGCAGTACTTC. The chain employs TRBV7-2 and TRBJ2-5; 8 nucleotides agree with TRBD1. The tail of the sequence fits TRBJ2-7 better, so the J call may be wrong. Germline V lookup: CDR1 SGHTA, CDR2 FQGNSA. The CDR3 spans 14 residues.

The V and J genes are TRBV6-6 and TRBJ1-1; D is perhaps TRBD1 (5 bases). Germline V CDR1 and CDR2: MNHNY, SVGAGI (reference sequence). V was clipped by 6 bases and J by 2 bases, with 10 bases between them. The CDR3 spans 13 residues. CDR3 coding DNA: TGTGCCAGCAGGACAGTGCCCAACACTGAAGCTTTCTTT. Amino acids: CASRTVPNTEAFF.

The rearrangement joins TRBV7-2 to TRBJ2-2, with TRBD2 matching over 12 bases. The V gene's germline CDR1 is SGHTA and CDR2 FQGNSA. The CDR3 is made up of 18 amino acids. Trimming removed 5 bases from V and 5 bases from J; junction bases left unmatched: 12. The CDR3 region is CASSLRLAGVSGTGELFF. The CDR3 bases are TGTGCCAGCAGCCTCCGACTAGCGGGAGTATCAGGGACCGGGGAGCTGTTTTTT.

The V call is TRBV29-1, the J call TRBJ2-7, with D maybe TRBD2 (6 bases). With 5 bases removed from V and 5 bases from J, the gap between germline ends came to 19 bases. The CDR3 contains 14 residues. The germline V gene has CDR1 SQVTM and CDR2 ANQGSEA. CDR3 residues: CSVKRLGGLDEQYF. The CDR3 region has the DNA TGCAGCGTTAAGAGACTAGGTGGCCTAGACGAGCAGTACTTC.

The chain combines TRBV10-1 with TRBJ2-3; 10 bases map to TRBD2. The germline gives CDR1 WNHNN, CDR2 SYGVQD (reference sequence). The junction had 3 bases not matched to a gene; V was cut back by 5 bases and J by 4 bases. The CDR3 runs to 14 residues. The CDR3 DNA sequence: TGCGCCAGCAGTAGGACTAGCGGCCCAGATACGCAGTATTTT. Encoded protein: CASSRTSGPDTQYF.

The genes are TRBV6-1 and TRBJ1-3, with 7 bases aligning to TRBD1. Germline CDR1 is MNHNS and CDR2 is SASEGT. The CDR3 spans 14 residues. Losses at the gene ends were 5 bases for V and 4 bases for J; bases not matched to a gene: 5. The CDR3 DNA follows: TGTGCCAGCAGTCCCGGGACAGTGGGAAACACCATATATTTT. Translating gives CASSPGTVGNTIYF.

The genes are TRBV11-2 and TRBJ2-6; D is undetermined. Trimming took off 5 bases at V and 0 bases at J, with 8 bases between the two ends. From germline, CDR1 is SGHAT and CDR2 FQNNGV. The CDR3 sequence is 15 residues long. This chain's CDR3 is CASSPIVSGANVLTF. In DNA, the CDR3 is TGTGCCAGCAGCCCTATCGTCTCTGGGGCCAACGTCCTGACTTTC.

The chain has TRBV5-4 and TRBJ2-7, with a weak D call TRBD2 (6 bases). The germline V gene has CDR1 SGHNT and CDR2 YYREEE (reference sequence). CDR3 size: 13 residues. The V end lost 0 bases, the J end lost 6 bases, and 10 bases lay between the germline ends. CDR3 protein: CASSLVPGLEQYF. In DNA, the CDR3 is TGTGCCAGCAGCTTGGTTCCGGGACTCGAGCAGTACTTC. Full variable domain (remainder filled in from reference TRBV5-4 and TRBJ2-7): ETGVTQSPTHLIKTRGQQVTLRCSSQSGHNTVSWYQQALGQGPQFIFQYYREEENGRGNFPPRFSGLQFPNYSSELNVNALELDDSALYLCASSLVPGLEQYFGPGTRLTVT.

This chain uses TRBV28 with TRBJ1-2; possible D gene TRBD1, 6 bases. The V gene's germline CDR1 is MDHEN and CDR2 SYDVKM. The CDR3 sequence is 14 residues long. Trimming cost V 4 bases and J 0 bases, with 9 bases left between them. The CDR3 loop is CASSWTVPNYGYTF. As DNA, the CDR3 is TGTGCCAGCAGTTGGACAGTCCCTAACTATGGCTACACCTTC.

The chain recombines TRBV30 with TRBJ2-5; tentatively, D is TRBD2 (6 bases). Germline V gene lookup returns CDR1 GTSNPN and CDR2 SVGIG (reference sequence). This CDR3 has 15 residues. The germline V and J ends were trimmed by 5 bases and 2 bases, with 18 bases remaining between them. The DNA of the CDR3 is TGTGCCTGGGGCTTTGGTAACGGGAGACAAGAGACCCAGTACTTC. Translation: CAWGFGNGRQETQYF.

The chain combines TRBV14 with TRBJ2-3, with D perhaps TRBD1 (5 bases). The CDR3 runs 16 residues. Germline-derived CDR1 and CDR2 are SGHDN and FVKESK. Trimming removed 5 bases at V and 3 bases at J, with 18 bases between. The CDR3 is CASSSYRLSPTDTQYF. DNA for the CDR3: TGTGCCAGCAGCTCCTACAGGCTATCCCCGACAGATACGCAGTATTTT.